This TCR beta chain was captured by sequencing in a study of blood T cells in healthy people across ages (dated by TCRdb to between 2014 and 2017). With respect to the entire study: Template switching captured roughly one uniquely barcoded TCR beta cDNA molecule per two T cells in model experiments. Using deep sequencing normalized with unique cDNA molecular identifiers, the study measured how TCR beta repertoire diversity changes with age. Donors were grouped into four age groups: young (average 16 years), middle-aged (about 38), aged (around 62) and long-lived (about 90). To avoid experimental bias, donors of different ages were spread randomly across the sequencing lanes. Two additional independent replicas of 1 million unique cDNA reads from the same blood draw were analyzed for two donors (one aged 18 to 29 and one aged 80 or older). Overall study outcomes, separate from this receptor: Observed TCR beta diversity correlated strongly with the percentage of naive T cells measured by flow cytometry. Conclusive comparison of naive and antigen-experienced compartments was prevented by the profiling of bulk unsorted PBMCs. Observed TCR beta diversity per million T cells fell roughly linearly with age, and a significant reduction was already apparent by age around 40. Compared with the aged group, more naive CD4+ T cells, fewer expanded clones and increased TCR diversity were shown by the long-lived group, suggesting age selection. Estimates of total diversity from one million sequenced T cells were regarded as lower bounds and underestimates. Because donor CMV infection status was unknown, age-related changes in expanded clonotypes were potentially confounded.

Library prep was done by 5' RACE. The second PCR ran for about 6 to 11 cycles and used a J-beta primer mix along with a sample-barcoded 5' primer. A unique molecular identifier was introduced onto each TCR beta cDNA molecule by a template-switch 5' adaptor carrying 12 random nucleotides. Each sample yielded at least 2.5 million CDR3-containing paired-end reads. First-strand cDNA was synthesized from all RNA with the Mint cDNA synthesis kit, primed by a TRBC-specific oligonucleotide. Following uracil-DNA glycosylase treatment, a first 18-cycle PCR with universal primers M1SS and BC2_uni_R was performed on all cDNA. The study's own analysis went as follows. For normalization, 1 million high-quality reads were randomly selected from each sample, with every read carrying a distinct molecular identifier. Instead of being binned into consensus sequences, reads that shared molecular identifiers were thrown out. CDR3 identification, clonotype clustering and error correction used MiTCR with a Q25 quality threshold and the strictest error-elimination algorithm. A nonparametric unseen species model with Euler transformation was used to estimate a lower bound on total TCR beta diversity. TCRdb applied fastp at Q25 and MiXCR to the public reads, then kept only in-frame beta chains. Every distinct CDR3 protein forms one entry, paired with its most common genes and DNA. The V and J calls here are based on TCRdb, not the publication. The sample contains 1.5 million to 2 million distinct CDR3 sequences, 30% to 40% of them found a single time. The top ten clones comprise 23% of the sample.

As for this clonotype: Its binding antigen is unknown. No base qualities exist here, and no much larger clone lies one base off it.

The donors were roughly 40 Caucasian individuals from Russia, aged 6 to 90 years, who were systemically healthy. Approximately 11 milliliters of peripheral blood were drawn from each donor into EDTA-treated Vacutainer tubes. Ficoll-Paque density-gradient centrifugation was used to isolate PBMCs, with at least 6.5 million per sample. Total RNA, at least 6 micrograms per sample, was extracted from PBMCs with Trizol reagent. Naive CD45RAhigh/CD27high T cell percentages were measured by flow cytometry on a PBMC aliquot from every donor. This receptor was taken from a human donor in good health. The sample comprised blood.

The DNA sequence is as follows: TGTGCCAGCAGCCAAGAACTGACTACGAACTACGAGCAGTACTTC. Translated, it reads CASSQELTTNYEQYF. This sequence uses TRBV4-2 and TRBJ2-7; the D segment could be TRBD2, given 5 matching bases. A distance of 12 bases separates the germline ends of V and J, which lose 0 bases and 3 bases respectively. The CDR3 spans 15 residues, from the cysteine through the phenylalanine. CDR3 DNA only is kept here, 45 bases in frame from base 1. CDR1 and CDR2 are read off the germline V gene as LGHNA and YNFKEQ.